One sample yielded the 13 T cell receptor beta chains listed below, sequenced in a study of T-cell memory formation after mild COVID-19 (TCRdb year 2021). The library was generated by 5' RACE. These reads were obtained on an Illumina NovaSeq 6000. In TCRdb, the public reads were trimmed at Q25 with fastp and aligned with MiXCR, with productive beta chains retained. Rows merge per CDR3 protein into single entries with the most common DNA and genes. The sample yields about 440,000 distinct CDR3 sequences; 15% to 25% were counted once. The top ten clonotypes cover 7.5% to 9.5% of the sample. Specimen: PBMCs or a T cell subset sorted from them (not recorded which). The receptors come from an adult woman who had mild COVID-19 (a few samples of this study predate the infection). The sample titles of this study are shuffled in the database, so cell type and time point are left out; the donor was told from shared clones.

The chain joins TRBV5-6 to TRBJ2-3; D is perhaps TRBD2 (6 bases). With 0 bases removed from V and 1 base from J, the gap between germline ends came to 12 bases. Germline-derived CDR1 and CDR2 are SGHDT and YYEEEE. This CDR3 has 16 amino acids. For the CDR3, the DNA is TGTGCCAGCAGCTTGGACGCGGGGTTCGGCACAGATACGCAGTATTTT. The encoded protein is CASSLDAGFGTDTQYF.

The rearrangement links TRBV27 to TRBJ1-1; no definite D call. This CDR3 spans 14 amino acids. Between the trimmed V and J ends, which lost 2 bases and 5 bases, there was a span of 12 bases. Germline V gene lookup returns CDR1 MNHEY and CDR2 SMNVEV (reference sequence). The CDR3 loop reads CASSLDQRRTEAFF. The DNA of the CDR3 is TGTGCCAGCAGTTTAGACCAGCGAAGAACTGAAGCTTTCTTT.

V is TRBV29-1 and J is TRBJ1-2, with 10 bases aligning to TRBD1. V was pared by 3 bases and J by 4 bases, with 8 bases of the junction left unmatched. CDR1 is SQVTM and CDR2 is ANQGSEA in the germline V gene. The CDR3 spans 15 residues. Here the CDR3 reads CSVEGQGTFLYGYTF. CDR3 DNA: TGCAGCGTTGAGGGACAGGGGACTTTCCTCTATGGCTACACCTTC.

This clonotype was detected ten times or more. The CDR3 spells CASSSDRGQETQYF. The CDR3 nucleotides read TGTGCCAGCAGCTCCGACAGGGGTCAAGAGACCCAGTACTTC. The chain combines TRBV7-2 with TRBJ2-5; 8 bases fit TRBD1. Trimming at V came to 4 bases and at J to 2 bases, leaving 3 bases not matched to a gene. Germline CDR1 SGHTA, CDR2 FQGNSA. The CDR3 covers 14 residues.

The chain joins TRBV4-1 to TRBJ2-7, with D possibly being TRBD1 or TRBD2 (5 bases each). Germline-derived CDR1 and CDR2 are MGHRA and YSYEKL. The CDR3 extends over 15 amino acids. V dropped 0 bases and J dropped 6 bases, with 15 bases sitting between them. The CDR3 is CASSQDWDPLREQYF. CDR3 nucleotides: TGCGCCAGCAGCCAAGACTGGGACCCCCTGCGCGAGCAGTACTTC.

This clonotype has only a few counts. The V gene is TRBV7-9, the J gene TRBJ2-6; D may match TRBD1 or TRBD2 (5 bases each). From germline, CDR1 is SEHNR and CDR2 FQNEAQ (reference sequence). V lost 10 bases and J 2 bases, leaving 9 bases between the germline ends. This CDR3 comprises 13 residues. CDR3 sequence reads: CAIGAPGANVLTF. CDR3 DNA: TGTGCCATCGGGGCGCCTGGGGCCAACGTCCTGACTTTC. Full variable domain (remainder filled in from reference TRBV7-9 and TRBJ2-6): DTGVSQNPRHKITKRGQNVTFRCDPISEHNRLYWYRQTLGQGPEFLTYFQNEAQLEKSRLLSDRFSAERPKGSFSTLEIQRTEQGDSAMYLCAIGAPGANVLTFGAGSRLTVL.

The chain links TRBV5-6 to TRBJ1-1; tentatively, D is TRBD1 (5 bases). V was cut by 0 bases and J by 7 bases, with 13 bases left in between. This CDR3 contains 14 residues. The germline CDR1 and CDR2 sequences are SGHDT and YYEEEE. The CDR3 loop is CASSLGDGISEAFF. Here the CDR3 DNA reads TGTGCCAGCAGCTTGGGGGACGGTATCAGTGAAGCTTTCTTT. Full variable domain (remainder filled in from reference TRBV5-6 and TRBJ1-1): DAGVTQSPTHLIKTRGQQVTLRCSPKSGHDTVSWYQQALGQGPQFIFQYYEEEERQRGNFPDRFSGHQFPNYSSELNVNALLLGDSALYLCASSLGDGISEAFFGQGTRLTVV.

This clonotype showed up just a few times. The V call is TRBV25-1, the J call TRBJ2-1, with D tentatively TRBD2 (5 bases). Germline CDR1 and CDR2: MGHDK and SYGVNS. CDR3 length equals 17 residues. V lost 3 bases to trimming and J lost 3 bases, with 18 bases between them. CDR3 in amino acids: CASSDSGTYTSYNEQFF. The CDR3 DNA reads as TGTGCCAGCAGTGATTCAGGCACGTATACTAGCTACAATGAGCAGTTCTTC.

CDR3 coding DNA: TGTGCCAGCAGTCCCTCCGGCGGCGCTAGGCCCCAGCATTTT. This codes for CASSPSGGARPQHF. The chain is built from TRBV12-3 or TRBV12-4 and TRBJ1-5; D remains ambiguous. V was cut by 5 bases and J by 9 bases, with 17 bases left in between. The CDR3 covers 14 residues.

The chain is built from TRBV5-1 and TRBJ2-7; 10 nucleotides align to TRBD2. The length of the CDR3 is 16 residues. V dropped 4 bases and J dropped 4; count of bases not matched to a gene: 11. Germline CDR1 is SGHRS and CDR2 is YFSETQ. The CDR3, as DNA: TGCGCCAGCAGCACCACCTCCACTAGCGGGGTTTACGAGCAGTACTTC. Its protein is CASSTTSTSGVYEQYF.

The V call is TRBV29-1, the J call TRBJ2-3; D remains ambiguous. V lost 3 bases to trimming and J lost 2 bases, with 9 bases between them. Looked up from germline, CDR1 is SQVTM and CDR2 is ANQGSEA. This CDR3 has 13 residues. Here the CDR3 reads CSVDDGATDTQYF. The DNA for the CDR3 is TGCAGCGTTGACGACGGAGCCACAGATACGCAGTATTTT.

This clonotype was seen only a few times. The genes are TRBV7-6 and TRBJ2-7; D possibly uses TRBD1 or TRBD2 (6 bases each). Trimming took 1 base from V and 0 from J, leaving 37 bases between them. This CDR3 spans 24 amino acids. The germline CDR1 and CDR2 sequences are SGHVS and FNYEAQ. The CDR3 bases are TGTGCCAGCAGCTTAGTTATGCCACGACAGGCTAAGGGGGGTGATGCTCCCAGCTCCTACGAGCAGTACTTC. Amino acids: CASSLVMPRQAKGGDAPSSYEQYF.

V is TRBV13 and J is TRBJ2-1; tentative D call: TRBD1 (5 bases). The germline CDR1 and CDR2 sequences are PRHDT and FYEKMQ (reference sequence). Trimming removed 5 bases at V and 0 bases at J, with 8 bases between. The CDR3 loop spans 14 amino acids. The CDR3 loop reads CASSHTGSYNEQFF. Written as DNA, the CDR3 is TGTGCCAGCAGCCACACAGGCTCCTACAATGAGCAGTTCTTC.